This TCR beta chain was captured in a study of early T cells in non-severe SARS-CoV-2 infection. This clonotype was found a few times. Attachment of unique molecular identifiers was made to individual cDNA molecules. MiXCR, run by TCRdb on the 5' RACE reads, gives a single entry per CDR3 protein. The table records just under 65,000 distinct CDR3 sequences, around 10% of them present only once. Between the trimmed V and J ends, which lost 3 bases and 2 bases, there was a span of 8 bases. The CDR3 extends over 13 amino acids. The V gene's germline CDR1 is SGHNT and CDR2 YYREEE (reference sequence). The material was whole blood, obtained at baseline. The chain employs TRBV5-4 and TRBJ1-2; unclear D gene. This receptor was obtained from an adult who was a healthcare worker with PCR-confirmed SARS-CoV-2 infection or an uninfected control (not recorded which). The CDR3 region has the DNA TGTGCCAGCAGCTCCCGGTTCAACTATGGCTACACCTTC. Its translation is CASSSRFNYGYTF. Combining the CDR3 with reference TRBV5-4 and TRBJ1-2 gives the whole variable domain ETGVTQSPTHLIKTRGQQVTLRCSSQSGHNTVSWYQQALGQGPQFIFQYYREEENGRGNFPPRFSGLQFPNYSSELNVNALELDDSALYLCASSSRFNYGYTFGSGTRLTVV.